This T cell receptor (beta chain) emerged from a study of blood T cell repertoires in COVID-19. Study overall: Spain, Italy and the United States supplied samples that represented acute and convalescent COVID-19. From T cells, B-cell-depleted T cells, or PBMCs came the material, which was cDNA or gDNA.

In the original workflow: Using reference gene primer amplification, nucleated cell counts were estimated. The protocol was immunoSEQ multiplex PCR, while the TCRdb copy is restricted to in-frame clones and leaves out a portion. For V, J and clone size, that table is used; D and trimming come from the DNA. The sample holds approximately 330,000 clones, 80% to 90% seen once. The CDR3 is 13 amino acids. The trim removed 6 bases at V and 8 bases at J, leaving 7 bases unmatched. Seattle's enrolled individuals joined amid active infection and were then monitored longitudinally. The receptor was derived from a young man with COVID-19, enrolled during active disease. Material for sequencing was peripheral blood. V usage is TRBV12-3 or TRBV12-4 and J usage is TRBJ1-1, with 9 bases identical to TRBD1. Here the CDR3 reads CASRVQGAGEAFF. The CDR3 DNA follows: TGTGCCAGCAGGGTACAGGGGGCTGGGGAAGCTTTCTTT.